A selection of T cell receptor beta chains follows, all from one sample in a study of OX40 agonist ivuxolimab in advanced cancers. Using immunoSEQ multiplex PCR, the repertoire was profiled, and TCRdb retains in-frame clones only, with some absent. In the table there are 55,000 to 65,000 clones, 77% of which are singletons. The specimen was CD4+ or CD8+ T cells sorted from blood, collected in a trial of the OX40 agonist ivuxolimab. Receptors originate from an adult with an advanced solid tumor such as melanoma, head and neck, liver or kidney cancer. Each CDR3 is given with its conserved first and last residue. Each record gives: clone size, J gene, D gene, V gene, CDR3 protein, CDR3 DNA. A D gene is named only where the DNA matches it firmly. Clone size is not always given. Where it is, it says once, few, many or a class for expanded clones.

abundance: NA
j_gene: TRBJ1-5
d_gene: NA
v_gene: TRBV7-2
CDR3aa: CASSLPGGNQPQHF
CDR3nt: TGTGCCAGCAGCTTACCGGGAGGGAACCAGCCCCAGCATTTT

abundance: NA
j_gene: TRBJ2-7
d_gene: TRBD1
v_gene: TRBV6-5
CDR3aa: CASSYAGQGAYEQYF
CDR3nt: TGTGCCAGCAGTTACGCGGGACAGGGAGCCTACGAGCAGTACTTC

abundance: NA
j_gene: TRBJ1-3
d_gene: NA
v_gene: TRBV5-1
CDR3aa: CASSLGAERNTIYF
CDR3nt: TGCGCCAGCAGCTTGGGCGCAGAAAGAAACACCATATATTTT

abundance: NA
j_gene: TRBJ2-3
d_gene: TRBD2
v_gene: TRBV9
CDR3aa: CASSGTSGSWTDTQYF
CDR3nt: TGTGCCAGCAGCGGGACTAGCGGGAGTTGGACAGATACGCAGTATTTT

abundance: once
j_gene: TRBJ1-1
d_gene: NA
v_gene: TRBV10-1
CDR3aa: CASSDGGSNTEAFF
CDR3nt: TGCGCCAGCAGTGATGGGGGGTCGAACACTGAAGCTTTCTTT

abundance: once
j_gene: TRBJ1-5
d_gene: NA
v_gene: TRBV18
CDR3aa: CASSPRRDSNQPQHF
CDR3nt: TGTGCCAGCTCACCACGCAGGGATAGCAATCAGCCCCAGCATTTT

abundance: once
j_gene: TRBJ1-1
d_gene: NA
v_gene: TRBV19
CDR3aa: CASSINTDTEAFF
CDR3nt: TGTGCCAGTAGTATTAATACTGACACTGAAGCTTTCTTT

abundance: few
j_gene: TRBJ2-1
d_gene: NA
v_gene: TRBV14
CDR3aa: CASSQEAARDYNEQFF
CDR3nt: TGTGCCAGCAGCCAAGAGGCAGCCCGAGACTACAATGAGCAGTTCTTC

abundance: NA
j_gene: TRBJ2-7
d_gene: TRBD1
v_gene: TRBV7-9
CDR3aa: CASSLAGTGHAHYEQYF
CDR3nt: TGTGCCAGCAGCTTAGCGGGGACAGGCCATGCTCACTACGAGCAGTACTTC

abundance: NA
j_gene: TRBJ2-1
d_gene: NA
v_gene: TRBV7-8
CDR3aa: CASSLDGRGGYNEQFF
CDR3nt: TGTGCCAGCAGCTTAGACGGCAGGGGGGGGTACAATGAGCAGTTCTTC

abundance: NA
j_gene: TRBJ2-4
d_gene: TRBD2
v_gene: TRBV5-1
CDR3aa: CASSQQAGGVLAKNIQYF
CDR3nt: TGCGCCAGCAGCCAACAAGCGGGAGGGGTTCTAGCCAAAAACATTCAGTACTTC

abundance: NA
j_gene: TRBJ2-7
d_gene: NA
v_gene: TRBV19
CDR3aa: CASSQPGPRNEGQYF
CDR3nt: TGTGCCAGTAGTCAACCGGGACCCCGTAACGAAGGGCAGTACTTC

abundance: NA
j_gene: TRBJ1-5
d_gene: NA
v_gene: TRBV6-6
CDR3aa: CAVEGRYGGQPQHF
CDR3nt: TGTGCCGTAGAGGGGAGGTATGGAGGTCAGCCCCAGCATTTT

abundance: few
j_gene: TRBJ2-7
d_gene: TRBD2
v_gene: TRBV27
CDR3aa: CASSSPTSGSYEQYF
CDR3nt: TGTGCCAGCAGTTCGCCGACTAGCGGGAGCTACGAGCAGTACTTC

abundance: medium-sized
j_gene: TRBJ1-1
d_gene: NA
v_gene: TRBV7-2
CDR3aa: CASSQGRGMATEAFF
CDR3nt: TGTGCCAGCAGCCAAGGTAGGGGCATGGCCACTGAAGCTTTCTTT

abundance: NA
j_gene: TRBJ1-5
d_gene: TRBD1
v_gene: TRBV6-5
CDR3aa: CASSVGQGGQPQHF
CDR3nt: TGTGCCAGCAGCGTGGGACAGGGGGGACAGCCCCAGCATTTT

abundance: NA
j_gene: TRBJ2-5
d_gene: NA
v_gene: TRBV5-8
CDR3aa: CASSLEPHQETQYF
CDR3nt: TGTGCCAGCAGCTTGGAGCCCCACCAAGAGACCCAGTACTTC

abundance: NA
j_gene: TRBJ1-3
d_gene: TRBD1
v_gene: TRBV18
CDR3aa: CASSPDREARNTIYF
CDR3nt: TGTGCCAGCTCCCCCGACAGGGAGGCGAGAAACACCATATATTTT

abundance: NA
j_gene: TRBJ2-1
d_gene: NA
v_gene: TRBV11-1
CDR3aa: CASSLRGEGRGEQFF
CDR3nt: TGTGCCAGCAGCTTAAGGGGGGAGGGCCGAGGTGAGCAGTTCTTC

abundance: NA
j_gene: TRBJ1-4
d_gene: NA
v_gene: TRBV27
CDR3aa: CASSLVMDEKLFF
CDR3nt: TGTGCCAGCAGTTTGGTAATGGATGAAAAACTGTTTTTT

abundance: NA
j_gene: TRBJ1-6
d_gene: NA
v_gene: TRBV6-4
CDR3aa: CASRIQGLDNSPLHF
CDR3nt: TGTGCCAGCAGGATACAGGGACTGGATAATTCACCCCTCCACTTT

abundance: few
j_gene: TRBJ2-2
d_gene: NA
v_gene: TRBV11-3
CDR3aa: CASSLDRGQVGELFF
CDR3nt: TGTGCCAGCAGCTTAGATCGGGGCCAGGTCGGGGAGCTGTTTTTT

abundance: NA
j_gene: TRBJ2-7
d_gene: TRBD1
v_gene: TRBV6-1
CDR3aa: CASSAIQGVLGEQYF
CDR3nt: TGTGCCAGCAGTGCGATACAGGGGGTATTGGGCGAGCAGTACTTC

abundance: NA
j_gene: TRBJ2-4
d_gene: TRBD2
v_gene: TRBV6-7
CDR3aa: CASSYSPRRVAGGPMAKNIQYF
CDR3nt: TGTGCCAGCAGTTACTCCCCCAGAAGGGTAGCGGGGGGGCCTATGGCCAAAAACATTCAGTACTTC

abundance: NA
j_gene: TRBJ2-1
d_gene: NA
v_gene: TRBV27
CDR3aa: CASSRPLNNEQFF
CDR3nt: TGTGCCAGCAGCCGTCCTTTGAACAATGAGCAGTTCTTC

abundance: NA
j_gene: TRBJ2-7
d_gene: TRBD1
v_gene: TRBV6-1
CDR3aa: CASTPGQGVYEQYF
CDR3nt: TGTGCCAGCACCCCGGGACAGGGGGTCTACGAGCAGTACTTC

abundance: NA
j_gene: TRBJ2-7
d_gene: TRBD1
v_gene: TRBV5-5
CDR3aa: CASSLAPGQGIYEQYF
CDR3nt: TGTGCCAGCAGCTTGGCCCCAGGACAGGGGATCTACGAGCAGTACTTC

abundance: NA
j_gene: TRBJ1-5
d_gene: NA
v_gene: TRBV19
CDR3aa: CASSRTEGSNQPQHF
CDR3nt: TGTGCCAGTAGTAGGACCGAGGGTAGCAATCAGCCCCAGCATTTT